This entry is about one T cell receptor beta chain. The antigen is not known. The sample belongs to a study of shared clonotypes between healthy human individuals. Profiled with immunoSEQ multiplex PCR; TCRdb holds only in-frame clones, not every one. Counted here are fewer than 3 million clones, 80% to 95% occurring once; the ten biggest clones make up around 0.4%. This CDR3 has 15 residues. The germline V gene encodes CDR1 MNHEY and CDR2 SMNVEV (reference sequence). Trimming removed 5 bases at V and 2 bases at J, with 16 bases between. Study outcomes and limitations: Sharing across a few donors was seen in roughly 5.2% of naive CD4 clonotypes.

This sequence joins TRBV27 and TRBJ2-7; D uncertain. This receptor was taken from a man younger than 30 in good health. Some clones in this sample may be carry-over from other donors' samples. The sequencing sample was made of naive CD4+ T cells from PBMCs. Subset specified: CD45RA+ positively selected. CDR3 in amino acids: CASSPAPAETYEQYF. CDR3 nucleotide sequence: TGTGCCAGCAGTCCCGCGCCAGCAGAGACCTACGAGCAGTACTTC.